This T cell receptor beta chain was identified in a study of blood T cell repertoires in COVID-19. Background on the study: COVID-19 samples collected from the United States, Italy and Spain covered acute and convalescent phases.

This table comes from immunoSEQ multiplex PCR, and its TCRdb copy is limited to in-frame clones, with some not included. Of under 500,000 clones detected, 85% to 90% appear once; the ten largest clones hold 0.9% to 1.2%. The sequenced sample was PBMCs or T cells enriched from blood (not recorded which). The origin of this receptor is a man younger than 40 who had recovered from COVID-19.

CDR3 in DNA: TGTGCCAGCAAAACAGGGGGCACTGAAGCTTTCTTT. Residues: CASKTGGTEAFF. The V call is TRBV27, the J call TRBJ1-1; 8 bases fit TRBD1. CDR3 length equals 12 residues. Germline V gene data show CDR1 as MNHEY and CDR2 as SMNVEV (reference sequence). The V and J ends lost 7 bases and 4 bases, in that order; junction bases with no gene match: 2.